The entry that follows covers one TCR beta chain sequence. These data are taken from a study of cytomegalovirus exposure and HLA in healthy donors. The CDR3 sequence is 15 residues long. Losses at the gene ends were 0 bases for V and 6 bases for J; bases not matched to a gene: 8. Looked up from germline, CDR1 is SGHRS and CDR2 is YFSETQ. The PCR had 60 Vbeta and 13 Jbeta primers. TCRdb's table, derived via immunoSEQ multiplex PCR, lists solely in-frame clones and lacks some. The sample has more than 150,000 clones, 80% seen once. The clonotype was recovered from a boy aged 5-17 years in good health and CMV-seronegative. The chain couples TRBV5-1 to TRBJ2-7; 8 bases map to TRBD2. Sequencing was done on a sample of PBMCs. CDR3 in amino acids: CASSLGSGGLGEQYF. The CDR3 DNA is TGCGCCAGCAGCTTGGGAAGCGGGGGATTGGGCGAGCAGTACTTC.